This T cell receptor (beta chain) originates from a study of identical twins. TCRdb re-called the 5' RACE reads through MiXCR, storing one row per CDR3 protein. The data contain around 250,000 distinct CDR3 sequences, more than 9.5% of them singletons. About this clonotype itself: Antigen unknown.

The CDR3 runs to 19 residues. Per germline, CDR1 SGHVS and CDR2 FQNEAQ. Trimming left V 3 bases short and J 9 bases short, with 29 bases between. Study-level findings and limits: Reduced insertions were recorded for abundant cord blood beta clonotypes, with no such pattern in memory repertoires. Modelling underestimated the level of out-of-frame TCR alpha sharing observed in monozygotic twins.

In addition, the sample was reused for a study of yellow fever vaccine responses in identical twins.

Material: memory (CD45RO+) T cells sorted from blood. The gene calls are TRBV7-8 and TRBJ2-2, with D tentatively TRBD1 or TRBD2 (7 bases each). This receptor was identified in a woman between 18 and 29 years old in good health. The CDR3 sequence is CASSFTEGGGTRGGRELFF. CDR3 DNA: TGTGCCAGCAGCTTCACCGAAGGGGGGGGTACCAGAGGGGGCCGGGAGCTGTTTTTT.